The 26 T cell receptor beta chains listed next were all sequenced from one sample in a study of post-analysis software for immune sequencing data. Points from the study as a whole: Patients showed TRBV5-6, TRBV5-1 and TRBV20-1 among about five TRBV segments more frequent than in controls.

TCR beta libraries were prepared from cDNA with unique molecular identifiers. Each CDR3 protein gets one entry after TCRdb re-called the PCR reads with MiXCR. This sample carries 400,000 to 500,000 distinct CDR3 sequences, 39% of them seen once, and the ten largest clones take about 8%. The antigens of these receptors remain unknown. The sample was blood. The receptor set was obtained from a girl aged 2 to 9 with multiple sclerosis.

This clonotype was observed a few times. This chain connects TRBV12-5 to TRBJ2-7; the D is unclear. CDR3 length: 11 amino acids. Germline lookup yields CDR1 LGHNT and CDR2 FRNRAP. With 6 bases removed from V and 4 bases from J, the gap between germline ends came to 7 bases. CDR3 in DNA: TGTGCTAGTGGATATTGGTACGAGCAGTACTTC. Protein product: CASGYWYEQYF.

The rearrangement joins TRBV12-3 or TRBV12-4 to TRBJ2-7; D is undetermined. The V gene lost 7 bases and the J gene lost 3 bases, with 16 bases spanning the gap. The CDR3 contains 14 residues. The chain's CDR3 is CASTRSGWGYEQYF. The CDR3 DNA follows: TGTGCCAGCACCAGGAGTGGATGGGGCTACGAGCAGTACTTC.

This clonotype was recorded a few times. The V gene is TRBV20-1, the J gene TRBJ2-4; 13 bases agree with TRBD2. The end of the DNA aligns better with TRBJ2-7, so the J call may be wrong. CDR3 size: 15 residues. Germline V gene sequence: CDR1 DFQATT, CDR2 SNEGSKA (reference sequence). Written as DNA, the CDR3 is TGCAGTGCTAGAGATTGGACTAGCGGGAGCTACGAGCAGTACTTC. Translated, it gives CSARDWTSGSYEQYF.

The chain uses TRBV4-1 and TRBJ2-7, with TRBD1 identical over 9 bases. The trim removed 3 bases at V and 2 bases at J, leaving 8 bases unmatched. The CDR3 sequence is 16 residues long. Germline lookup yields CDR1 MGHRA and CDR2 YSYEKL. CDR3 sequence: CASSHGGTGSAYEQYF. CDR3 nucleotide sequence: TGCGCCAGCAGCCACGGAGGGACAGGGTCGGCCTACGAGCAGTACTTC.

Note on this clonotype: An end of the junction differs from the germline gene, which may be a read error. The rearrangement uses TRBV7-2 and TRBJ2-2; the D gene is possibly TRBD2 (5 bases). This CDR3 has 12 residues. Germline V gene lookup returns CDR1 SGHTA and CDR2 FQGNSA. This CDR3 is CVSSRDTGELFF. The CDR3 region has the DNA TGTGTCAGCAGCCGGGATACCGGGGAGCTGTTTTTT.

The chain employs TRBV11-2 and TRBJ2-3, with 7 positions matching TRBD1. In germline, CDR1 is SGHAT, CDR2 FQNNGV. The CDR3 consists of 16 residues. The J segment lost 2 bases and the V segment lost 5 bases, leaving 10 bases of the junction unmatched. CDR3 loop: CASSRRPGQNTDTQYF. Here the CDR3 DNA reads TGTGCCAGCAGCCGACGTCCGGGACAGAACACAGATACGCAGTATTTT.

The genes are TRBV7-2 and TRBJ2-5; 9 bases map to TRBD1. TRBJ2-7 explains the end of the DNA better; the J call may be wrong. CDR1 SGHTA and CDR2 FQGNSA come from the germline V gene. There are 15 residues in the CDR3. The CDR3 DNA reads TGTGCCAGCAGCCAAACCGGGACAGGGAAGTACGAGCAGTACTTC. It encodes CASSQTGTGKYEQYF.

The rearrangement uses TRBV24-1 and TRBJ2-2; no reliable D call. V dropped 3 bases and J dropped 5 bases, with 6 bases sitting between them. The CDR3 has 13 residues. Looked up from germline, CDR1 is KGHDR and CDR2 is SFDVKD. The CDR3 nucleotides read TGTGCCACCAGTGATCCATTTACCGGGGAGCTGTTTTTT. This gives the protein CATSDPFTGELFF.

The J gene is TRBJ2-1, the V gene TRBV2, with TRBD1 as a possible D gene (6 bases). The CDR3 is made up of 15 amino acids. V gave up 2 bases and J gave up 2 bases, with 10 bases separating them. Per the germline V gene, CDR1 is SNHLY and CDR2 is FYNNEI. CDR3 in amino acids: CASSEQSGAYNEQFF. The CDR3 DNA sequence: TGTGCCAGCAGTGAACAGTCAGGGGCCTACAATGAGCAGTTCTTC. The full variable domain, with the rest looked up from reference TRBV2 and TRBJ2-1, is EPEVTQTPSHQVTQMGQEVILRCVPISNHLYFYWYRQILGQKVEFLVSFYNNEISEKSEIFDDQFSVERPDGSNFTLKIRSTKLEDSAMYFCASSEQSGAYNEQFFGPGTRLTVL.

The gene calls are TRBV20-1 and TRBJ1-6, with 8 bases matching TRBD1. In germline, CDR1 is DFQATT, CDR2 SNEGSKA (reference sequence). This CDR3 is 15 amino acids long. V shed 3 bases and J 10 bases; nucleotides not matched to a gene: 11. The CDR3 DNA sequence: TGCAGTGCTAGCGTGACAGGGGCTAGGGAGTCACCCCTCCACTTT. Translating gives CSASVTGARESPLHF.

The CDR3: CASKRSSVYEQYF. The CDR3 DNA follows: TGTGCCAGTAAAAGGAGTAGTGTCTACGAGCAGTACTTC. The chain is built from TRBV6-2 or TRBV6-3 and TRBJ2-7; no definite D call. CDR3 size: 13 residues. V gave up 9 bases and J gave up 3 bases, with 15 bases separating them. CDR1 and CDR2 from the germline V gene are MNHEY and SVGEGT.

The J gene is TRBJ1-2, the V gene TRBV20-1, with D perhaps matching TRBD1 (6 bases). The CDR3 is made up of 13 amino acids. The V and J ends lost 4 bases and 5 bases respectively, with 14 bases between them. CDR1 is DFQATT and CDR2 is SNEGSKA in the germline V gene (reference sequence). The CDR3 here is CSAKPTGTYGYTF. The CDR3, as DNA: TGCAGTGCTAAACCCACCGGGACATATGGCTACACCTTC.

This clonotype was picked up one time. The rearrangement links TRBV5-1 to TRBJ2-1; 8 bases align to TRBD2. This CDR3 contains 15 residues. CDR1 and CDR2 (germline): SGHRS, YFSETQ. J gave up 5 bases and V 4 bases, and 8 bases lay outside the gene matches. CDR3 residues: CASSPERELHNEQFF. In DNA form, the CDR3 reads TGCGCCAGCAGCCCGGAGCGGGAGTTGCACAATGAGCAGTTCTTC.

V gene TRBV7-9 combines with J gene TRBJ2-5; weak D call: TRBD2 (6 bases). V lost 3 bases and J lost 4, with 9 bases in between. CDR1 and CDR2 from the germline V gene are SEHNR and FQNEAQ (reference sequence). CDR3 length: 13 amino acids. The CDR3 bases are TGTGCCAGCAGCTTGACTAGTGCAGAGACCCAGTACTTC. Protein sequence: CASSLTSAETQYF.

This clonotype was detected only a few times. The chain couples TRBV5-1 to TRBJ2-4; possibly TRBD2 for D (6 bases). The DNA matches TRBJ2-7 better at its end, which makes the J call doubtful. From germline, CDR1 is SGHRS and CDR2 YFSETQ. This CDR3 is 18 amino acids long. The CDR3 region has the DNA TGCGCCAGCAGCCTGGAGGGATTTCCCCCGGGTTCCTCCTACGAGCAGTACTTC. It codes for CASSLEGFPPGSSYEQYF.

As concerns this clonotype: One junction end does not reproduce the germline sequence, and a read error may be involved. The chain combines TRBV27 with TRBJ2-3, with 11 bases aligning to TRBD2. CDR3 length: 18 residues. The germline V gene encodes CDR1 MNHEY and CDR2 SMNVEV (reference sequence). In DNA, the CDR3 is TGTGTCAGCAGCCTTTTAGGGCTAGCGGGGGGAATCACAGATACGCAGTATTTT. Translating gives CVSSLLGLAGGITDTQYF.

V is TRBV7-2 and J is TRBJ2-1; D not resolved. Germline CDR1 and CDR2: SGHTA and FQGNSA. CDR3 length: 12 amino acids. V shed 1 base and J shed 10 bases, with 8 bases lying between them. CDR3 sequence reads: CASSLVSAEQFF. DNA for the CDR3: TGTGCCAGCAGCTTAGTATCGGCGGAGCAGTTCTTC.

The V and J genes are TRBV28 and TRBJ2-1; D is possibly TRBD1 (5 bases). The CDR3 has 14 amino acids. CDR1 and CDR2 from the germline V gene are MDHEN and SYDVKM. V lost 2 bases to trimming and J lost 6 bases, with 11 bases between them. CDR3 nucleotides: TGTGCCAGCAGTTTAAAGAATAGGGGCAATGAGCAGTTCTTC. Translation: CASSLKNRGNEQFF.

This chain joins TRBV3-1 and TRBJ2-7, with D unclear. Trimming took off 4 bases at V and 0 bases at J, with 13 bases between the two ends. CDR1 and CDR2 from the germline V gene are LGHDT and YNNKEL (reference sequence). The CDR3 loop spans 15 amino acids. DNA for the CDR3: TGTGCCAGCAGCCCCCTGGCAGCGAGCTCCTACGAGCAGTACTTC. It encodes CASSPLAASSYEQYF.

CDR3 loop: CSALVGTESYEQYF. The DNA of the CDR3 is TGCAGTGCTTTGGTCGGGACAGAGTCCTACGAGCAGTACTTC. The V gene is TRBV20-1, the J gene TRBJ2-7, with TRBD1 matching 7 bases. The CDR3 runs 14 residues. Looked up from germline, CDR1 is DFQATT and CDR2 is SNEGSKA (reference sequence). Germline trimming cut 5 bases from V and 1 base from J; bases unmatched to any gene: 8.

The chain couples TRBV6-6 to TRBJ2-7, with unresolved D. TRBJ2-5 explains the end of the DNA better; the J call may be wrong. In germline, CDR1 is MNHNY, CDR2 SVGAGI (reference sequence). The CDR3 is made up of 11 amino acids. CDR3 DNA: TGTGCCAGCAGTCCGCAAAAGACCCAGTACTTC. It specifies CASSPQKTQYF.

The chain couples TRBV15 to TRBJ2-5; D ambiguous. The germline gives CDR1 LNHNV, CDR2 YYDKDF (reference sequence). Trimming removed 1 base from V and 1 base from J, with 4 bases in between. The CDR3 has 13 residues. CDR3 coding DNA: TGTGCCACCAGCAGAGTAGTCCAAGAGACCCAGTACTTC. Its protein product is CATSRVVQETQYF.

The chain combines TRBV7-8 with TRBJ2-5; D gene uncertain. This CDR3 region has 17 residues. Per the germline V gene, CDR1 is SGHVS and CDR2 is FQNEAQ. The V and J ends lost 8 bases and 2 bases respectively, with 24 bases between them. CDR3 bases: TGTGCCAGCGCACACTGGGTCGGGTTGTCATATCAAGAGACCCAGTACTTC. It codes for CASAHWVGLSYQETQYF. Filled out from reference TRBV7-8 and TRBJ2-5, the complete variable domain reads GAGVSQSPRYKVAKRGQDVALRCDPISGHVSLFWYQQALGQGPEFLTYFQNEAQLDKSGLPSDRFFAERPEGSVSTLKIQRTQQEDSAVYLCASAHWVGLSYQETQYFGPGTRLLVL.

This chain connects TRBV7-3 to TRBJ1-1, with D possibly being TRBD1 (6 bases). CDR1 and CDR2 (germline): SGHTA, FQGTGA. V lost 3 bases and J 4 bases, leaving 9 bases between the germline ends. CDR3 length equals 13 residues. The CDR3 DNA reads TGTGCCAGCAGCTTCGCAGGGGTCACTGAAGCTTTCTTT. It codes for CASSFAGVTEAFF.

The V call is TRBV7-3, the J call TRBJ2-1; D is uncertain. The CDR3 extends over 13 amino acids. Deletions cut 4 bases from V and 3 bases from J, with 7 bases between. The germline V gene has CDR1 SGHTA and CDR2 FQGTGA. In DNA, the CDR3 is TGTGCCAGCAGCTCCAGACACTACAATGAGCAGTTCTTC. This gives the protein CASSSRHYNEQFF.

The chain is built from TRBV5-1 and TRBJ2-4; 9 bases map to TRBD2. The J call may be wrong; the DNA end is better matched by TRBJ2-7. The CDR3 has 16 residues. The germline V gene encodes CDR1 SGHRS and CDR2 YFSETQ. CDR3: CASSLTSGRTSYEQYF. CDR3 bases: TGCGCCAGCAGCTTGACTAGCGGGCGTACCTCCTACGAGCAGTACTTC.